This T cell receptor (beta chain) was observed in a study of blood T cell repertoires in COVID-19. About the study: Acute and convalescent COVID-19 samples came from the United States, Italy and Spain. The analysed material was cDNA or gDNA that came from T cells, B-cell-depleted T cells, or PBMCs.

This clone has a handful of counts. Authors' methods: Reference gene primer amplification gave estimated nucleated cell counts. Using immunoSEQ multiplex PCR, the repertoire was profiled, and TCRdb retains in-frame clones only, with some absent. That table furnishes V, J and clone size, whereas the DNA furnished D and trimming. The data show roughly 320,000 clones, 85% to 95% seen once. CDR3 length: 13 residues. Germline CDR1 reads KGHSH; CDR2 reads LQKENI. Trimming took 5 bases from V and 0 from J, leaving 4 bases between them. The sample comprised PBMCs or T cells enriched from blood (not recorded which). This receptor was obtained from a woman in her 30s who had been exposed to COVID-19. The rearrangement joins TRBV18 to TRBJ2-2; no definite D call. Here the CDR3 reads CASSFANTGELFF. CDR3 nucleotide sequence: TGTGCCAGCTCATTCGCGAACACCGGGGAGCTGTTTTTT.